Listed here are 21 T cell receptor beta chains from one sample, sequenced in a study of regulatory T cells in long-lasting Graves disease. TCR beta libraries were built with iRepertoire HTBI primers and Arm-PCR of CDR3 regions. TCRdb itself ran the multiplex PCR reads through MiXCR, one entry per CDR3 protein. The sample consists of approximately 270,000 distinct CDR3 sequences, around 18% of them appearing once. Stated time point: newly diagnosed GD, antithyroid drugs for less than 3 months. Isolated PBMC RNA provided the starting material for the TCR library. The same sample was also studied in work on T cells in Graves' hyperthyroidism and ophthalmopathy.

This sample comprised peripheral blood mononuclear cells (PBMCs), obtained at new diagnosis, from a patient treated with antithyroid drugs. The receptors come from a young woman with Graves disease.

At least ten counts were recorded for this clonotype. This chain links TRBV20-1 with TRBJ1-1; unclear D gene. The length of the CDR3 is 14 residues. CDR1 and CDR2 (germline): DFQATT, SNEGSKA (reference sequence). The ends were cut back, 3 bases at V and 0 bases at J, with 11 bases in the middle. CDR3 bases: TGCAGTGCTAGGGTAGCAACGATGAACACTGAAGCTTTCTTT. It yields the protein CSARVATMNTEAFF.

This clonotype was counted many times. This chain connects TRBV28 to TRBJ2-3; D possibly corresponds to TRBD1 (5 bases). Between the trimmed V and J ends, which lost 6 bases and 4 bases, there was a span of 17 bases. The CDR3 sequence is 15 residues long. CDR1 MDHEN and CDR2 SYDVKM come from the germline V gene. The chain's CDR3 is CASRTTESLADTQYF. The CDR3, as DNA: TGTGCCAGCAGAACGACAGAATCCCTCGCAGATACGCAGTATTTT. The whole variable domain, remainder taken from reference TRBV28 and TRBJ2-3, is DVKVTQSSRYLVKRTGEKVFLECVQDMDHENMFWYRQDPGLGLRLIYFSYDVKMKEKGDIPEGYSVSREKKERFSLILESASTNQTSMYLCASRTTESLADTQYFGPGTRLTVL.

The table lists this clonotype with many counts. The chain combines TRBV27 with TRBJ2-5, with D perhaps being TRBD1 or TRBD2 (5 bases each). Germline CDR1 MNHEY, CDR2 SMNVEV (reference sequence). This CDR3 is built from 16 residues. V was shortened by 2 bases and J by 6 bases, with 19 bases between the two germline ends. The CDR3 nucleotides read TGTGCCAGCAGTTTAATTGGGGGTACCAATATGAAGACCCAGTACTTC. Encoded protein: CASSLIGGTNMKTQYF.

The sample holds many counts of this clonotype. This rearrangement joins TRBV12-3 or TRBV12-4 to TRBJ1-1, with a weak D call TRBD1 (5 bases). Trimming removed 4 bases at V and 4 bases at J, with 13 bases between. CDR3 length equals 14 residues. The CDR3 reads CASSSGVRGTEAFF. The CDR3 DNA sequence: TGTGCCAGCAGTTCGGGGGTGAGGGGCACTGAAGCTTTCTTT.

This clonotype has at least ten counts. This sequence joins TRBV12-5 and TRBJ2-2; a possible D gene is TRBD1 (5 bases). Germline V lookup: CDR1 LGHNT, CDR2 FRNRAP. Trimming cost V 2 bases and J 0 bases, with 10 bases left between them. The CDR3 runs to 16 residues. CDR3: CASGLRRGTNTGELFF. Written as DNA, the CDR3 is TGTGCTAGTGGTTTGCGAAGGGGAACGAACACCGGGGAGCTGTTTTTT. The full variable domain, with the rest looked up from reference TRBV12-5 and TRBJ2-2, is DARVTQTPRHKVTEMGQEVTMRCQPILGHNTVFWYRQTMMQGLELLAYFRNRAPLDDSGMPKDRFSAEMPDATLATLKIQPSEPRDSAVYFCASGLRRGTNTGELFFGEGSRLTVL.

The chain employs TRBV6-1 and TRBJ1-6, with 10 bases lining up with TRBD1. The CDR3 consists of 17 residues. The V gene end was trimmed by 6 bases and the J gene end by 9 bases; junction bases not matched to a gene: 14. The germline V gene encodes CDR1 MNHNS and CDR2 SASEGT. CDR3 loop: CASSQKTPGTGVSPLHF. Written as DNA, the CDR3 is TGTGCCAGCAGCCAGAAAACTCCCGGGACAGGGGTTTCACCCCTCCACTTT.

This clonotype was observed many times. The chain employs TRBV20-1 and TRBJ2-7; no firm D call. Per the germline V gene, CDR1 is DFQATT and CDR2 is SNEGSKA (reference sequence). Trimming took 6 bases from V and 1 from J, leaving 19 bases between them. The CDR3 sequence is 15 residues long. The CDR3 nucleotides are TGCAGTGCGCCCGGACGGATATCAAGGTCCTACGAGCAGTACTTC. Translating it yields CSAPGRISRSYEQYF.

V and J are TRBV27 and TRBJ2-7, with 9 bases aligning to TRBD2. The end of the DNA is better explained by TRBJ2-1, so the J call may be wrong. This CDR3 contains 18 residues. Per germline, CDR1 MNHEY and CDR2 SMNVEV (reference sequence). The CDR3 sequence: CASSFGPRVAGVHNEQFF. DNA of the CDR3: TGTGCCAGCAGTTTTGGGCCTCGGGTAGCGGGAGTTCACAATGAGCAGTTCTTC.

This clonotype was counted between two and nine times. This chain links TRBV15 with TRBJ1-6; 10 bases are shared with TRBD1. The CDR3 totals 14 residues. Looked up from germline, CDR1 is LNHNV and CDR2 is YYDKDF (reference sequence). After removal of 5 bases from V and 7 bases from J, the junction contained 2 bases not matched to a gene. CDR3 in DNA: TGTGCCACCAGCGCGACAGGGGGCAATTCACCCCTCCACTTT. Translation gives CATSATGGNSPLHF.

The sample holds many counts of this clonotype. CDR3: CASSSDLLFDGELFF. CDR3 sequence (DNA): TGTGCCAGCAGCTCCGATCTCCTTTTTGATGGGGAGCTGTTTTTT. The chain joins TRBV7-2 to TRBJ2-2; D remains unclear. Per the germline V gene, CDR1 is SGHTA and CDR2 is FQGNSA. The CDR3 runs 15 residues. The V gene lost 4 bases and the J gene lost 8 bases, with 17 bases spanning the gap.

This clonotype appeared many times. CDR3 sequence: CASSDRTRGYTF. The CDR3 DNA reads TGTGCCAGCAGTGACAGGACCAGGGGCTACACCTTC. The chain joins TRBV2 to TRBJ1-2; D ambiguous. The V end was cut by 3 bases, the J end by 8 bases, with 10 bases between. CDR3 length equals 12 residues. Germline CDR1 is SNHLY and CDR2 is FYNNEI.

In the case of this clonotype: A clone one base away is much larger, so this may be a read error. The CDR3 is CGAPRGDRVNTEAFF. The CDR3 bases are TGCGGTGCCCCGAGGGGAGACAGGGTAAACACTGAAGCTTTCTTT. This chain uses TRBV20-1 with TRBJ1-1; 7 bases are shared with TRBD1. This CDR3 has 15 residues. Germline loops: CDR1 DFQATT, CDR2 SNEGSKA (reference sequence).

This clonotype was detected many times. The DNA of the CDR3 is TGTGCCAGCAGCCACTCGACGAATAGCAATCAGCCCCAGCATTTT. It yields the protein CASSHSTNSNQPQHF. This rearrangement joins TRBV3-1 to TRBJ1-5; D not resolved. CDR1 is LGHDT and CDR2 is YNNKEL in the germline V gene (reference sequence). Trimming took 3 bases from V and 0 from J, leaving 9 bases between them. The CDR3 loop spans 15 amino acids.

This clonotype was seen ten or more times. The chain links TRBV4-1 to TRBJ2-7; D uncertain. V was cut by 3 bases and J by 1 base, with 4 bases left in between. CDR1 and CDR2 (germline): MGHRA, YSYEKL. This CDR3 is 12 amino acids long. In DNA, the CDR3 is TGCGCCAGCAGCCATCCTTCCTACGAGCAGTACTTC. Encoded protein: CASSHPSYEQYF.

The CDR3 DNA reads TGCGCCAGCATGAGTCAGCGCAATCAGCCCCAGCATTTT. Its translation: CASMSQRNQPQHF. This chain joins TRBV10-2 and TRBJ1-5; D is uncertain. This CDR3 has 13 amino acids. V was clipped by 7 bases and J by 2 bases, with 9 bases between them. In germline, CDR1 is WSHSY, CDR2 SAAADI.

This clonotype was counted between two and nine times. This chain uses TRBV19 with TRBJ2-3; D uncertain. CDR1 and CDR2 from the germline V gene are LNHDA and SQIVND (reference sequence). With 8 bases removed from V and 5 bases from J, the gap between germline ends came to 8 bases. CDR3 length: 11 amino acids. In DNA form, the CDR3 reads TGTGCCAGTCGACTGGGAGATACGCAGTATTTT. It codes for CASRLGDTQYF.

This clonotype has at least ten counts. The rearrangement links TRBV2 to TRBJ2-3, with TRBD2 identical over 11 bases. The CDR3 length is 16 residues. Germline CDR1 SNHLY, CDR2 FYNNEI. Trimming at V came to 6 bases and at J to 3 bases, leaving 8 bases not matched to a gene. CDR3 loop: CASSEPTSGGTDTQYF. CDR3 sequence (DNA): TGTGCCAGCAGCGAGCCCACTAGCGGGGGTACAGATACGCAGTATTTT.

The chain joins TRBV6-5 to TRBJ1-6, with a possible D match to TRBD1 (5 bases). Germline CDR1 is MNHEY and CDR2 is SVGAGI. Between the trimmed V and J ends, which lost 3 bases and 11 bases, there was a span of 11 bases. The CDR3 has 13 amino acids. The CDR3 loop is CASSYWGAPPLHF. In DNA, the CDR3 is TGTGCCAGCAGTTATTGGGGCGCTCCACCCCTCCACTTT.

This clonotype was seen many times. This chain joins TRBV11-2 and TRBJ1-1; D is ambiguous. The CDR3 covers 16 residues. Germline V lookup: CDR1 SGHAT, CDR2 FQNNGV. V lost 5 bases and J 1 base, leaving 17 bases between the germline ends. In DNA, the CDR3 is TGTGCCAGCAGCACCCCCGGTGGGGTAGGGAACACTGAAGCTTTCTTT. Translation gives CASSTPGGVGNTEAFF.

Ten or more counts support this clonotype. The V and J genes are TRBV20-1 and TRBJ2-7; D might be TRBD2 (7 bases). This CDR3 has 13 residues. Germline V gives CDR1 DFQATT, CDR2 SNEGSKA (reference sequence). Trimming took 6 bases from V and 6 from J, leaving 18 bases between them. The CDR3 DNA reads as TGCAGTGCCTGGGACGACCGGGGGGCCGAGCAGTACTTC. Its translation is CSAWDDRGAEQYF.

This clonotype showed up many times. This chain joins TRBV2 and TRBJ2-2; a possible D gene is TRBD1 (6 bases). The length of the CDR3 is 15 residues. Germline lookup yields CDR1 SNHLY and CDR2 FYNNEI. V shed 5 bases and J shed 4 bases, with 14 bases lying between them. CDR3 loop: CASSPPTGATGELFF. CDR3 bases: TGTGCCAGCAGTCCCCCGACAGGAGCCACCGGGGAGCTGTTTTTT.